This T cell receptor beta chain was sequenced for a study of OX40 agonist ivuxolimab in advanced cancers. Profiled with immunoSEQ multiplex PCR; TCRdb holds only in-frame clones, not every one. The sample shows about 77,000 clones, around 87% of them seen only once. This clone was counted between two and nine times. The clonotype comes from an adult with an advanced solid tumor such as melanoma, head and neck, liver or kidney cancer. The input for sequencing was CD4+ or CD8+ T cells sorted from blood, taken in a trial of the OX40 agonist ivuxolimab.

The CDR3 region has the DNA TGCGCCAGCAGCCAGCAGACAGGGACGAATAACAATGAGCAGTTCTTC. Protein sequence: CASSQQTGTNNNEQFF. The chain links TRBV4-3 to TRBJ2-1; 7 bases match TRBD1. Looked up from germline, CDR1 is LGHNA and CDR2 is YSLEER. J was trimmed by 5 bases and V by 3 bases; bases with no gene match: 10. This CDR3 has 16 residues.